The 9 T cell receptor beta chains below all came from one sample that was sequenced in a study of T cells in Graves' hyperthyroidism and ophthalmopathy. Amplified TCR beta CDR3 regions came from RNA transcripts. First-round RT-PCR of the TCR CDR3 relied on the HTBI primer set. Via MiXCR, TCRdb re-called the multiplex PCR reads, giving one row per CDR3 protein. The repertoire has around 380,000 distinct CDR3 sequences, less than 15% of them found once; the top ten carry roughly 20%. The sequenced material came from blood. The receptors shown here come from a young man with Graves' hyperthyroidism that later progressed to Graves' ophthalmopathy.

This clonotype has a handful of counts. The chain uses TRBV10-1 and TRBJ2-1, with 7 bases aligning to TRBD1. Germline lookup yields CDR1 WNHNN and CDR2 SYGVQD (reference sequence). The CDR3 contains 14 residues. J gave up 2 bases and V 7 bases, and 5 bases lay outside the gene matches. The DNA of the CDR3 is TGCGCCAGCAATGCCGGGACAGCCTACAATGAGCAGTTCTTC. Amino acids: CASNAGTAYNEQFF.

This clonotype was counted a few times. The J gene is TRBJ1-4, the V gene TRBV6-1; D remains unclear. This CDR3 is 14 amino acids long. CDR1 and CDR2 (germline): MNHNS, SASEGT. V lost 6 bases and J 4 bases, leaving 12 bases between the germline ends. CDR3 sequence (DNA): TGTGCCAGCAGGGTGGACGGATTTAATGAAAAACTGTTTTTT. As protein: CASRVDGFNEKLFF.

This clonotype was recorded a few times. CDR3 region: CASSSKGTEVGETQYF. The CDR3, as DNA: TGTGCCAGCAGCTCAAAGGGGACCGAAGTGGGGGAGACCCAGTACTTC. V is TRBV7-9 and J is TRBJ2-5; D may correspond to TRBD1 or TRBD2 (5 bases each). CDR1 is SEHNR, CDR2 FQNEAQ, per germline (reference sequence). The CDR3 extends over 16 amino acids. V lost 4 bases, J lost 5 bases, and 20 bases lay in between.

Many counts were recorded for this clonotype. The V and J genes are TRBV11-1 and TRBJ1-2; the D is unclear. Trimming took 2 bases from V and 4 from J, leaving 11 bases between them. Germline V lookup: CDR1 SGHAT, CDR2 FQDESV (reference sequence). CDR3 size: 14 residues. CDR3 residues: CASSLIRGGYGYTF. CDR3 in DNA: TGTGCCAGCAGCTTAATTCGGGGAGGCTATGGCTACACCTTC.

This clonotype occurred many times. This chain joins TRBV20-1 and TRBJ2-7; D not resolved. Germline-derived CDR1 and CDR2 are DFQATT and SNEGSKA (reference sequence). The CDR3 covers 13 residues. With 0 bases removed from V and 3 bases from J, the gap between germline ends came to 9 bases. The CDR3 region has the DNA TGCAGTGCTAGAGAAAGGTCATTCTACGAGCAGTACTTC. Residues: CSARERSFYEQYF.

This clonotype was seen many times. CDR3 DNA: TGCGCCAGCGGCGGACAGGGTAACACCGGGGAGCTGTTTTTT. Its protein is CASGGQGNTGELFF. The gene calls are TRBV5-1 and TRBJ2-2; TRBD1 matches at 8 bases. V lost 7 bases to trimming and J lost 2 bases; unmatched junction nucleotides: 4. This CDR3 spans 14 amino acids. Germline assignment: CDR1 SGHRS and CDR2 YFSETQ.

In this sample, this clonotype turned up a few times. This chain joins TRBV30 and TRBJ1-3, with D tentatively TRBD1 (5 bases). V lost 5 bases to trimming and J lost 5 bases, with 13 bases between them. CDR1 is GTSNPN and CDR2 is SVGIG in the germline V gene (reference sequence). The CDR3 is 13 residues long. Here the CDR3 DNA reads TGTGCCTGGTGGGGACCGCCTAGAAACACCATATATTTT. Translated, it gives CAWWGPPRNTIYF.

This clonotype has just a few counts. J is TRBJ1-1 and V is TRBV12-3 or TRBV12-4; D might be TRBD1 (5 bases). V was cut by 2 bases and J by 10 bases, with 14 bases left in between. This CDR3 is 13 amino acids long. The CDR3 protein is CASSLSLERGAFF. The CDR3 DNA sequence: TGTGCCAGCAGTTTAAGTCTAGAGAGGGGAGCTTTCTTT.

The rearrangement uses TRBV30 and TRBJ1-2; D remains unclear. CDR1 GTSNPN and CDR2 SVGIG come from the germline V gene (reference sequence). V gave up 2 bases and J gave up 3 bases, with 13 bases separating them. CDR3 size: 14 residues. The CDR3 bases are TGTGCCTGGAGTCCCACTAACCCTTACTATGGCTACACCTTC. Protein: CAWSPTNPYYGYTF.